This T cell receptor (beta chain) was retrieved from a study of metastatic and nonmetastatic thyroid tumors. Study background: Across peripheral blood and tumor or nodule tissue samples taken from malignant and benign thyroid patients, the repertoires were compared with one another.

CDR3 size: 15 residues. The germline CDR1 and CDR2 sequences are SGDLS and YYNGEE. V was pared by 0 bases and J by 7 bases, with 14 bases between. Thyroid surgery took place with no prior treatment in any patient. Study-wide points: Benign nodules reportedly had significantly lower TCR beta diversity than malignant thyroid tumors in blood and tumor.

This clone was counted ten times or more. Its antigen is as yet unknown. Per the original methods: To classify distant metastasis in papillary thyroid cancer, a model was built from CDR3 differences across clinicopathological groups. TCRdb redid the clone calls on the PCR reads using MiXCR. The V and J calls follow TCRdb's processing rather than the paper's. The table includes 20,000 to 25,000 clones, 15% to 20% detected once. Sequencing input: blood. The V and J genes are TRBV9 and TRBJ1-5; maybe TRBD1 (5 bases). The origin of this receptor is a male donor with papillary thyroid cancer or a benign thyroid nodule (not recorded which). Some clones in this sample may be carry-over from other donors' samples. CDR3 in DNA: TGTGCCAGCAGCGTAGGCGCAGGGACTCACCAGCCCCAGCATTTT. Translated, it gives CASSVGAGTHQPQHF.